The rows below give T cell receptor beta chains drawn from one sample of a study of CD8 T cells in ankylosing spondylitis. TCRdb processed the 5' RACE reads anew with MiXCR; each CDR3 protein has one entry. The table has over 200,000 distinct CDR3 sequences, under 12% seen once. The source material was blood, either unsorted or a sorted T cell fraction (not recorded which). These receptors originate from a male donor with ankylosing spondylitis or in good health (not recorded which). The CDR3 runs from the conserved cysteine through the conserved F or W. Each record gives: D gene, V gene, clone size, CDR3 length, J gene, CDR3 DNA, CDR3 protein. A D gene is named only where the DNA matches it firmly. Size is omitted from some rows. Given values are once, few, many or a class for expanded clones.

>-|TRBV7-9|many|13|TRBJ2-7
TGTGCCAGCAGCTTCGGGGCCTCCTACGAGCAGTACTTC
CASSFGASYEQYF
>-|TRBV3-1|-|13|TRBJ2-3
TGTGCCAGCAGCCAAGACTCGGAAGATACGCAGTATTTT
CASSQDSEDTQYF
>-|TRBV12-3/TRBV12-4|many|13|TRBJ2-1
TGTGCCAGCAGTTTAGCGCCGGCGGATGAGCAGTTCTTC
CASSLAPADEQFF
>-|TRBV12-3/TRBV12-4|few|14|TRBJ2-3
TGTGCCAGCGGATTCCCAGACGGCACAGATACGCAGTATTTT
CASGFPDGTDTQYF
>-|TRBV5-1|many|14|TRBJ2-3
TGCGCCAGCAGCTTGGGGGCAGCCACAGATACGCAGTATTTT
CASSLGAATDTQYF
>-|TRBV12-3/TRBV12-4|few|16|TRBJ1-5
TGTGCCAGCAGTCGGACATTCATGGACCGCAATCAGCCCCAGCATTTT
CASSRTFMDRNQPQHF
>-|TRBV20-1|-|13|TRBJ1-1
TGCAGTGCGAAAAATGCAGGGAGCACTGAAGCTTTCTTT
CSAKNAGSTEAFF
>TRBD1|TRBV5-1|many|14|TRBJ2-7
TGCGCCAGCAGCTTAAGACAGGGACGGGACGAGCAGTACTTC
CASSLRQGRDEQYF
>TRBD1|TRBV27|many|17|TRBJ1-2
TGTGCCAGCAGGGGGCACGGGACAGGCCCCTTAAGCTATGGCTACACCTTC
CASRGHGTGPLSYGYTF
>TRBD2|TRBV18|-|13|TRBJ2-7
TGTGCCAGCTCACCACGGGAGGGTCACGAGCAGTACTTC
CASSPREGHEQYF
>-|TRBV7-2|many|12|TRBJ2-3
TGTGCCGCGGGACCGGGGCTGGGTACGCAGTATTTT
CAAGPGLGTQYF
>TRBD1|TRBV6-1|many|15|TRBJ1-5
TGTGCCAGCAGTCCGGGGGGGCAGGGGGTTCAGCCCCAGCATTTT
CASSPGGQGVQPQHF
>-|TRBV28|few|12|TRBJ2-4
TGTGCCAGCAGTTTCAGGGTAACCATTCAGTACTTC
CASSFRVTIQYF
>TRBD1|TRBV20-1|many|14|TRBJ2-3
TGCAGTGCTTCCGGACAGGGATGGACAGATACGCAGTATTTT
CSASGQGWTDTQYF
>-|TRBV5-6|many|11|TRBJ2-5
TGTGCCAGCAGCCGGATAGAGACCCAGTACTTC
CASSRIETQYF
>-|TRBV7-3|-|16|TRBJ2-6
TGTGCCAGCAGCTTATCTGGGGGCGACAGGGCCAACGTCCTGACTTTC
CASSLSGGDRANVLTF
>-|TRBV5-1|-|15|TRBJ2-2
TGCGCCAGCAGCTTGCCAGGCATCAACACCGGGGAGCTGTTTTTT
CASSLPGINTGELFF
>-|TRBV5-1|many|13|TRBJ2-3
TGCGCCAGCAGCTTGGAGGGTGTGGATACGCAGTATTTT
CASSLEGVDTQYF